This T cell receptor (beta chain) stems from a study of T cell repertoires in aging, cancer and after chemotherapy. Study at large: About 8.8 million TCR reads made up the full dataset. The study, taken as a whole, reports: Thymic emigration or peripheral T cell expansion may be impaired by lymphoid organ infiltration in hematological cancer.

As to this clonotype: Its matching antigen is unknown.

Multiplex touch-down PCR with TRB-A/B primers amplified rearranged V-D-J TRB sequences. TCRdb fed the multiplex PCR reads into MiXCR, producing one record per CDR3 protein. The sample has under 7,500 distinct CDR3 sequences, 21% seen once. Germline values: CDR1 SGHRS, CDR2 YFSETQ. CDR3 length: 14 residues. The ends were cut back, 4 bases at V and 3 bases at J, with 11 bases in the middle. TCR beta rearrangements were amplified from peripheral blood genomic DNA. The chain combines TRBV5-1 with TRBJ2-1; D perhaps matches TRBD2 (5 bases). The receptor was isolated from a human donor with a blood cancer. Sequenced input: blood. Here the CDR3 reads CASSRVGVYNEQFF. As DNA, the CDR3 is TGCGCCAGCAGCCGGGTCGGGGTCTACAATGAGCAGTTCTTC.